Listed below are T cell receptor beta chains from one sample, sequenced in a study of beta chain features in type 1 diabetes. This table comes from immunoSEQ multiplex PCR, and its TCRdb copy is limited to in-frame clones, with some not included. The sample includes some 170,000 clones, over 55% of them seen just once. Source material: naive CD4+ T cells from blood. Source of these receptors: a man younger than 45 with type 1 diabetes. Each CDR3 is given with its conserved first and last residue.

TRBV5-1	TRBJ2-3	CASSFRRDSSTDTQYF
TRBV4-3	TRBJ1-6	CASSQGTGGRNSPLHF
TRBV29-1	TRBJ2-5	CSVGFSKETQYF
TRBV5-6	TRBJ2-1	CASSSEVRTPDEQFF
TRBV12-5	TRBJ2-5	CASGLVLGQPQETQYF
TRBV30	TRBJ2-7	CAWSTGREQYF
TRBV6-6	TRBJ1-2	CASSYSTGQDGYTF
TRBV7-8	TRBJ2-2	CASSFLSRGANTGELFF
TRBV7-2	TRBJ2-6	CASSLVGSGANVLTF
TRBV5-1	TRBJ1-1	CASRFGTVDLDTEAFF
TRBV2	TRBJ1-2	CASSSHENYGYTF
TRBV7-9	TRBJ2-5	CASSLVWTGGQETQYF
TRBV7-9	TRBJ2-7	CASSLDLEPGQYF
TRBV29-1	TRBJ2-7	CSVATQANEQYF
TRBV7-9	TRBJ1-2	CASSLENYGYTF
TRBV15	TRBJ2-7	CATSRAASAQNVMEQYF
TRBV29-1	TRBJ2-3	CSGLAGVDTQYF
TRBV23-1	TRBJ1-6	CASSQWFGERDSPLHF
TRBV25-1	TRBJ2-7	CASSEGGTTYEQYF
TRBV30	TRBJ1-2	CAWSVGVAVGYTF
TRBV5-1	TRBJ2-7	CASSLLGRGEQYF
TRBV9	TRBJ2-3	CASSVVGGGDTQYF
TRBV7-9	TRBJ2-1	CASSFVQAYNEQFF
TRBV11-2	TRBJ2-7	CASRLQGPSSYEQYF
TRBV30	TRBJ2-5	CAWMIAGGAQETQYF
TRBV11-2	TRBJ2-4	CASSYTTGSGNIQYF
TRBV7-9	TRBJ1-4	CASSSGTGGEKLFF
TRBV7-2	TRBJ2-7	CASSLEQGKVFYEQYF
TRBV7-6	TRBJ1-2	CASSPQGQGYGYTF
TRBV5-1	TRBJ1-1	CASSFHPPGTANTEAFF
TRBV23-1	TRBJ2-6	CASSISSHRGRTGANVLTF
TRBV29-1	TRBJ1-3	CSVGGRGSGNTIYF
TRBV29-1	TRBJ1-5	CSVGMTDQPQHF
TRBV9	TRBJ2-3	CASSAATSTDTQYF
TRBV30	TRBJ2-7	CAWNILRGRNEQYF
TRBV27	TRBJ1-1	CASSLEVTTEAFF
TRBV4-3	TRBJ2-2	CASSQDPSGGWNTGELFF
TRBV9	TRBJ2-3	CASSVASGLAGTDTQYF
TRBV30	TRBJ1-5	CAWSVSDNQPQHF
TRBV18	TRBJ2-7	CASSHPSEPYEQYF
TRBV2	TRBJ2-1	CASSALAGDPHNEQFF
TRBV4-3	TRBJ2-5	CASSQDRWGETQYF
TRBV13	TRBJ1-2	CASSSTGPYGYTF
TRBV6-5	TRBJ2-7	CASSYSHRVYEQYF
TRBV30	TRBJ2-2	CAWRWGRTGELFF
TRBV30	TRBJ2-2	CAWGRGTANTGELFF
TRBV9	TRBJ2-3	CASSVGTSGADTQYF
TRBV29-1	TRBJ2-2	CSGATENTGELFF
TRBV4-1	TRBJ2-3	CASSHGEVGGASTDTQYF
TRBV4-3	TRBJ1-2	CASSRGSYYGYTF